Listed here is a single TCR beta chain. Its antigen is undetermined. PCR involved 60 Vbeta and 13 Jbeta primers. Measured with immunoSEQ multiplex PCR; TCRdb has only the in-frame clones, and not every one. Of more than 80,000 clones listed, more than 65% are singletons. CDR1 SGHRS and CDR2 YFSETQ come from the germline V gene. The CDR3 loop spans 17 amino acids. V was pared by 2 bases and J by 0 bases, with 17 bases between. Each of the donors was a healthy bone marrow donor. This entry belongs to a study of cytomegalovirus exposure and HLA in healthy donors. Study information: Findings of an earlier analysis included some 120 million unique TCR beta sequences from around 180 million T cells.

Study-level points and caveats: Fewer N-insertions than the roughly 630-donor mean were reportedly shown by an Asian-associated ancestry cluster in a later analysis.

The sample was PBMCs. This receptor was obtained from a human donor in good health. The rearrangement uses TRBV5-1 and TRBJ1-1; D is unresolved. Here the CDR3 reads CASSFGLVGRVNTEAFF. Here the CDR3 DNA reads TGCGCCAGCAGCTTCGGGCTTGTGGGGAGGGTGAACACTGAAGCTTTCTTT.